The subject of this entry is one T cell receptor (beta chain). The assay was immunoSEQ multiplex PCR, and TCRdb's table has in-frame clones only and misses some. The table lists 720,000 or so clones, 80% to 90% of them singletons, with approximately 0.01% in the top ten. The record originates from a study of shared T cell receptors in the human thymus. This CDR3 has 15 amino acids. V was pared by 4 bases and J by 6 bases, with 14 bases between. Germline CDR1 SGHNT, CDR2 YYREEE (reference sequence). The sample was also linked to a second study, of human thymus T cells. As reported in that work: The donor group consisted of healthy Finnish infants who were having corrective surgery for congenital heart defects. The thymus was resected at corrective cardiac surgery. Gene usage (both V and J) appeared biased in thymic and blood repertoires. A high degree of thymic repertoire overlap among unrelated individuals was reported in related research.

The chain couples TRBV5-4 to TRBJ1-6; the D is unclear. Material for sequencing was thymocytes. This sequence was found in a girl less than two years old with a congenital heart defect. The CDR3, as DNA: TGTGCCAGCAGCCTGGACGGACGGGGTAATTCACCCCTCCACTTT. Its translation: CASSLDGRGNSPLHF.